This entry lists 2 T cell receptor beta chains sequenced from one sample in a study of blood T cell repertoires in COVID-19. TCRdb's table, derived via immunoSEQ multiplex PCR, lists solely in-frame clones and lacks some. Of fewer than 200,000 clones listed, approximately 80% are singletons. The specimen was peripheral blood. The receptors shown here come from a woman older than 75 with COVID-19, enrolled during active disease.

This chain links TRBV4-2 with TRBJ2-1; the match to TRBD1 covers 9 bases. Losses at the gene ends were 3 bases for V and 5 bases for J; bases not matched to a gene: 11. The CDR3 sequence is 17 residues long. From germline, CDR1 is LGHNA and CDR2 YNFKEQ. The CDR3: CASSHRKGTGIDNEQFF. The CDR3 DNA follows: TGTGCCAGCAGCCACCGAAAGGGGACAGGGATTGACAATGAGCAGTTCTTC.

This sequence joins TRBV19 and TRBJ2-3, with a weak D call TRBD2 (6 bases). Germline V gives CDR1 LNHDA, CDR2 SQIVND (reference sequence). The CDR3 is 15 residues long. Trimming shortened V by 6 bases and J by 2 bases, and 15 bases separated the two germline ends. The CDR3: CASSPIAATTDTQYF. The CDR3 nucleotides read TGTGCCAGTAGCCCAATAGCGGCCACCACAGATACGCAGTATTTT.